The subject of this entry is one TCR beta chain. The entry originates in a study of blood T cell repertoires in COVID-19. Study as a whole: COVID-19 samples from acute and convalescent phases originated in the United States, Italy and Spain.

The germline gives CDR1 GTSNPN, CDR2 SVGIG (reference sequence). CDR3 length: 15 residues. V gave up 2 bases and J gave up 7 bases, with 15 bases separating them. Methods used by the authors: Reference gene primers were amplified, and this amplification served to estimate nucleated cell counts. Using immunoSEQ multiplex PCR, the repertoire was profiled, and TCRdb retains in-frame clones only, with some absent. D and trimming were read from the DNA, whereas the V and J calls and clone size are those reported in that table. The data hold around 130,000 clones, with roughly 80% observed a single time. Clinical history as reported by participants underpinned cohort assignment. The study counted Cohort 3 donors as recovered given two negative PCRs, clearance, or symptom resolution.

The sequenced material came from PBMCs or T cells enriched from blood (not recorded which). The TCR was taken from a man aged 30 to 45 who had recovered from COVID-19. The V gene is TRBV30, the J gene TRBJ1-6; a possible D gene is TRBD1 (6 bases). DNA of the CDR3: TGTGCCTGGAGTTCACCTACAGGGCTGAATTCACCCCTCCACTTT. Its protein product is CAWSSPTGLNSPLHF.